Listed below are T cell receptor beta chains from one sample, sequenced in a study of blood T cell repertoires in COVID-19. Clones were read by immunoSEQ multiplex PCR, and TCRdb kept only the in-frame ones, dropping some. The top ten clones hold approximately 15% of a sample with approximately 210,000 clones, 70% to 90% of them seen once. The sample taken for sequencing was PBMCs or T cells enriched from blood (not recorded which). These receptors came from a woman aged 45-65 years with acute COVID-19. CDR3s leave out the opening cysteine and the closing phenylalanine or tryptophan. The order of the fields is clone size, V gene, CDR3 protein. Clone sizes are given selectively: once, few, many, or a class where the clone is expanded.

>-|TRBV5-4
ATKAASGANYGYT
>-|TRBV5-1
ASSPWASGSIEQF
>-|TRBV18
ASSPLADMNTEAF
>once|TRBV6-5
ASASQGYMETQY
>-|TRBV9
ASSVGLAGNTGELF
>-|TRBV5-6
ASSFFVGGRTEQY
>-|TRBV9
ASSGGQSVNQPQH
>-|TRBV29-1
SVQGSTEAF
>-|TRBV27
ASSLIMAGQETQY
>few|TRBV4-2
ASSPGVRVAGELF
>-|TRBV18
ASSTIGQVPGGYT
>-|TRBV5-6
ASSSGLGRPQH
>-|TRBV7-9
ASSPGQGAETQY
>-|TRBV27
ASSSPGLAADTQY
>-|TRBV20-1
SALPGYEQY
>once|TRBV2
ASSEQGETQY
>-|TRBV6-6
ASSYGGTPNEKLF
>-|TRBV6-2/TRBV6-3
ASSRTWDSVNTEAF
>-|TRBV28
ASSSTGDTEAF
>-|TRBV19
ASNYIDRASPGELF
>-|TRBV15
ATSRGGLNVIYNEQF
>once|TRBV28
ASKTRSPRIRHLF
>-|TRBV6-4
ASSELAGSYNEQF
>-|TRBV2
ASSEPPGQGAGEQF
>-|TRBV5-1
ASSLVSDQETQY
>few|TRBV27
ASSWGGQGNNQPQH
>-|TRBV5-5
ASSLEGGPETQY
>-|TRBV3-1/TRBV3-2
ASSRGTSGKETQY
>-|TRBV4-2
ASSQGVSAYEQY
>-|TRBV27
ASSFSGSGNEQF
>few|TRBV18
ASSRETPPQPQH
>-|TRBV18
ASSGPTGGNEQF